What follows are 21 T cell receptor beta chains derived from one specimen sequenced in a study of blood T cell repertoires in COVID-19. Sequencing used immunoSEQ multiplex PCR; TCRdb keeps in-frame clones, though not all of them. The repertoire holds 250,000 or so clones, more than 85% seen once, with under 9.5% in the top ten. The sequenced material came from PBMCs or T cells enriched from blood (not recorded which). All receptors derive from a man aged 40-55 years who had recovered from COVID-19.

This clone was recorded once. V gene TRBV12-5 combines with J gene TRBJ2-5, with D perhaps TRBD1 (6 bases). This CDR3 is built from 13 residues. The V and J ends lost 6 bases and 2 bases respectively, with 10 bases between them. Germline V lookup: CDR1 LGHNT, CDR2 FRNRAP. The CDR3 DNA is TGTGCTAGTGGCCCAGACAGGCAAGAGACCCAGTACTTC. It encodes CASGPDRQETQYF. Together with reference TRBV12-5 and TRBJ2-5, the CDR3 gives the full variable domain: DARVTQTPRHKVTEMGQEVTMRCQPILGHNTVFWYRQTMMQGLELLAYFRNRAPLDDSGMPKDRFSAEMPDATLATLKIQPSEPRDSAVYFCASGPDRQETQYFGPGTRLLVL.

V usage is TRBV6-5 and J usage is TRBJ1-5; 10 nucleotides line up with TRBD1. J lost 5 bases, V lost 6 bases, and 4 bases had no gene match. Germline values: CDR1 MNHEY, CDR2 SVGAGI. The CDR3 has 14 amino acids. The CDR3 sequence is CASSRTGGDQPQHF. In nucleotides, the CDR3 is TGTGCCAGCAGCAGGACAGGGGGGGATCAGCCCCAGCATTTT.

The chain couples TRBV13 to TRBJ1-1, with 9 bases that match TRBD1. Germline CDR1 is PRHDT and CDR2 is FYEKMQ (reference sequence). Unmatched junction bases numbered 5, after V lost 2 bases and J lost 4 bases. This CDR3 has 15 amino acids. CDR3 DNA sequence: TGTGCCAGCAGCTTACAGGGACAGGGAACCACTGAAGCTTTCTTT. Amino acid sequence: CASSLQGQGTTEAFF.

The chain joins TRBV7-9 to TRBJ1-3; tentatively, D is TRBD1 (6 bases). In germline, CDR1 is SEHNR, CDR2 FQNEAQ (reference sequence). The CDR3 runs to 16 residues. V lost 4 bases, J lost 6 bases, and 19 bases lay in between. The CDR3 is CASSSPQGVVENTIYF. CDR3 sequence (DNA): TGTGCCAGCAGCTCCCCACAGGGAGTAGTTGAAAACACCATATATTTT.

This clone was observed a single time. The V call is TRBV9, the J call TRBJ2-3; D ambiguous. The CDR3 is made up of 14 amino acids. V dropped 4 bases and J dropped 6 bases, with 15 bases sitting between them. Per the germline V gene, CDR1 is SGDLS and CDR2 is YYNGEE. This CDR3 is CASSSDGLRDTQYF. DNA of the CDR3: TGTGCCAGCAGCTCAGACGGCCTGAGGGATACGCAGTATTTT.

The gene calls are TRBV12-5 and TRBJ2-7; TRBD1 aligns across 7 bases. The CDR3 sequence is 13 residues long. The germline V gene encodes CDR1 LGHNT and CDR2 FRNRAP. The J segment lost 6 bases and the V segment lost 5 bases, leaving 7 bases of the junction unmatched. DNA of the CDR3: TGTGCTAGTGGTAGCCGGGACAGAGCCGAGCAGTACTTC. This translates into CASGSRDRAEQYF.

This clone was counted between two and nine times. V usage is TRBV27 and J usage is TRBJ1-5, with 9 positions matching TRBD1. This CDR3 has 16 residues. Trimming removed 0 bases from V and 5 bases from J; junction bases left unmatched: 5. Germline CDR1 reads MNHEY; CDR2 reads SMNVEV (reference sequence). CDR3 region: CASSLSLRDRDQPQHF. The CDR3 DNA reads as TGTGCCAGCAGTTTATCCCTCCGGGACAGGGATCAGCCCCAGCATTTT.

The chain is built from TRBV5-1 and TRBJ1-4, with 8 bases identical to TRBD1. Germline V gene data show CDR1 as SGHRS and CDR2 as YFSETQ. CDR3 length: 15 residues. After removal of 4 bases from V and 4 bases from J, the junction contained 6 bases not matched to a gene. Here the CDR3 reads CASSDGQGGNEKLFF. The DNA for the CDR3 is TGCGCCAGCAGCGACGGACAGGGCGGTAATGAAAAACTGTTTTTT.

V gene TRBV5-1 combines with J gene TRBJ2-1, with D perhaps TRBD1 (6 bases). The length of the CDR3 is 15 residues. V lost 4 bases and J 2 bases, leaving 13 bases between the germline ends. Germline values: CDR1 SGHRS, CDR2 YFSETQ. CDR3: CASSVVGAAYNEQFF. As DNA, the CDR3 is TGCGCCAGCAGCGTAGTGGGGGCGGCCTACAATGAGCAGTTCTTC.

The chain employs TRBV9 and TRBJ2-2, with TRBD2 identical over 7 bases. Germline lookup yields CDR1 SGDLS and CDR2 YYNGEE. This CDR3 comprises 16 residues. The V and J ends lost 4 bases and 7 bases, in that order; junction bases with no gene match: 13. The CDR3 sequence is CASSLPTASGYGELFF. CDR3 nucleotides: TGTGCCAGCAGCCTCCCGACGGCTAGCGGATACGGGGAGCTGTTTTTT.

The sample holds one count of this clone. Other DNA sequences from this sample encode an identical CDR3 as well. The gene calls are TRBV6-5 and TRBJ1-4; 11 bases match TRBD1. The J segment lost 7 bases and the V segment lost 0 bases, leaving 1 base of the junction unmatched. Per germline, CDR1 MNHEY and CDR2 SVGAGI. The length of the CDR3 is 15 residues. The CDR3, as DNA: TGTGCCAGCAGTTACTCCGGGACAGGGGGTGAAAAACTGTTTTTT. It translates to CASSYSGTGGEKLFF.

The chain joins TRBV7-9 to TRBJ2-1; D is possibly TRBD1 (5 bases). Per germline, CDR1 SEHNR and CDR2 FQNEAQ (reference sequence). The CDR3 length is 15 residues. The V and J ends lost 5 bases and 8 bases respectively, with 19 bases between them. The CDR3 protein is CASSPDSRIFYEQFF. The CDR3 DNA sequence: TGTGCCAGCAGCCCTGACAGCCGTATTTTCTATGAGCAGTTCTTC.

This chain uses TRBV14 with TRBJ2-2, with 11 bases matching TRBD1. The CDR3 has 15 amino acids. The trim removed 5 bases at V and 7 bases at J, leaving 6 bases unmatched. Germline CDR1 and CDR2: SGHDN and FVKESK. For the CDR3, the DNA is TGTGCCAGCAGCAGGCGGACAGGGGGCATCGGGGAGCTGTTTTTT. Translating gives CASSRRTGGIGELFF.

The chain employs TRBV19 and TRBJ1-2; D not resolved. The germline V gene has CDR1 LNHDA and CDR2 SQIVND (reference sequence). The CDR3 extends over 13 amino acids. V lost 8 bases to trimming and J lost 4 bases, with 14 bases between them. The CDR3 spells CASLNSSPYGYTF. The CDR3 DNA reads TGTGCCAGTCTGAATTCCAGTCCCTATGGCTACACCTTC.

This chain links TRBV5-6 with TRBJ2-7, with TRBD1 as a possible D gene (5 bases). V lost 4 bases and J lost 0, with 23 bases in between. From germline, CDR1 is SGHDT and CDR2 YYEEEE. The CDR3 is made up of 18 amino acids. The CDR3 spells CASSGTSPHRIVSYEQYF. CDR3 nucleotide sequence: TGTGCCAGCAGCGGTACTTCCCCCCACAGGATCGTCTCCTACGAGCAGTACTTC.

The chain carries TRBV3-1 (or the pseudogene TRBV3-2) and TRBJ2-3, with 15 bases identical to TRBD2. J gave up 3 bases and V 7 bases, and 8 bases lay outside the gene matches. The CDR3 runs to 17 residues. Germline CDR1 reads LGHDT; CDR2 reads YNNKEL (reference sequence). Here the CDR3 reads CASNNQGLAGGTDTQYF. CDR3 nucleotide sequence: TGTGCCAGCAACAACCAGGGACTAGCGGGAGGTACAGATACGCAGTATTTT.

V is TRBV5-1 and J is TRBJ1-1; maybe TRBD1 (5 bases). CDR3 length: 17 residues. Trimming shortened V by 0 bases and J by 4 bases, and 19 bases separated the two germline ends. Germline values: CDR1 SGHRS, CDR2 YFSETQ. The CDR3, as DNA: TGCGCCAGCAGCTTGGAGCAGGGAGGCAGGTTTAGCACTGAAGCTTTCTTT. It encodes CASSLEQGGRFSTEAFF.

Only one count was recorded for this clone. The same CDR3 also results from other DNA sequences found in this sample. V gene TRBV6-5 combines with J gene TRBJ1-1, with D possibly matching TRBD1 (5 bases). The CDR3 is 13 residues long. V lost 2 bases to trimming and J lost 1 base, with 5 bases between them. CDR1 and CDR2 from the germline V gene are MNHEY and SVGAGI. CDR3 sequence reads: CASSYGQNTEAFF. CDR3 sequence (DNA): TGTGCCAGCAGTTACGGACAGAACACTGAAGCTTTCTTT.

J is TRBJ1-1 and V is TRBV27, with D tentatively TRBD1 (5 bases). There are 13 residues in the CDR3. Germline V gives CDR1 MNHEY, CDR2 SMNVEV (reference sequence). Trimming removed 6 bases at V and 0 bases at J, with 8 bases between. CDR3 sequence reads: CASRGGMNTEAFF. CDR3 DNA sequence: TGTGCCAGCAGGGGGGGGATGAACACTGAAGCTTTCTTT.

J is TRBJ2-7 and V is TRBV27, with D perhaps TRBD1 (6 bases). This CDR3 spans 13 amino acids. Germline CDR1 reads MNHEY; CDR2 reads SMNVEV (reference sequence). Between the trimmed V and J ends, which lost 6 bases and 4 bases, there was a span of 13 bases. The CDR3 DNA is TGTGCCAGCAGACCGGGACATTTTTACGAGCAGTACTTC. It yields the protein CASRPGHFYEQYF.

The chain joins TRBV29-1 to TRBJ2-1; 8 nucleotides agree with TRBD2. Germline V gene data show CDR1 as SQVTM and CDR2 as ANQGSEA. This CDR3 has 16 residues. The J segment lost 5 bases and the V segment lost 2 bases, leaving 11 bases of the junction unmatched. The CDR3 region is CSVERSLGLADNEQFF. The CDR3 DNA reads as TGCAGCGTTGAACGATCACTAGGACTAGCCGACAATGAGCAGTTCTTC.